This record looks at one T cell receptor beta chain sequence and its context. Under the authors' procedure: Amplified reference gene primers provided the basis for estimating nucleated cell counts. Generated by immunoSEQ multiplex PCR, the TCRdb table keeps only in-frame clones and is missing some. The D gene and trimming were derived from the DNA, and the V and J assignments and clone size from that table. The data contain 250,000 or so clones, around 90% of them seen just once; the ten biggest clones take up about 4%. Trimming removed 2 bases at V and 7 bases at J, with 12 bases between. The CDR3 is 14 amino acids. Germline V CDR1 and CDR2: MNHEY, SMNVEV (reference sequence). The data are from a study of blood T cell repertoires in COVID-19. On the study more broadly: COVID-19 samples collected from the United States, Italy and Spain covered acute and convalescent phases. The analysed material was cDNA or gDNA that came from T cells, B-cell-depleted T cells, or PBMCs.

The rearrangement joins TRBV27 to TRBJ2-1; weak D call: TRBD1 (6 bases). The TCR was taken from a woman between 25 and 40 years old with acute COVID-19. Sequencing used PBMCs or T cells enriched from blood (not recorded which). In DNA form, the CDR3 reads TGTGCCAGCAGTTTAAACAGGGCAGGGAATGAGCAGTTCTTC. Residues: CASSLNRAGNEQFF.